The text below deals with one T cell receptor (beta chain). This table comes from immunoSEQ multiplex PCR, and its TCRdb copy is limited to in-frame clones, with some not included. The repertoire holds about 110,000 clones, with roughly 90% as singletons. Trimming took 0 bases from V and 2 from J, leaving 6 bases between them. The CDR3 contains 14 residues. Germline V CDR1 and CDR2: SGHRS, YFSETQ. This entry comes from a study of T cell responses to AZD1222 COVID-19 vaccine. This TCR was recovered from an adult who received the AZD1222 COVID-19 vaccine. This chain uses TRBV5-1 with TRBJ1-3; D may be TRBD1 (5 bases). Sequencing used peripheral blood, obtained 28 days after the second AZD1222 dose. CDR3 sequence reads: CASSLGRAGNTIYF. CDR3 sequence (DNA): TGCGCCAGCAGCTTGGGCAGGGCTGGAAACACCATATATTTT.